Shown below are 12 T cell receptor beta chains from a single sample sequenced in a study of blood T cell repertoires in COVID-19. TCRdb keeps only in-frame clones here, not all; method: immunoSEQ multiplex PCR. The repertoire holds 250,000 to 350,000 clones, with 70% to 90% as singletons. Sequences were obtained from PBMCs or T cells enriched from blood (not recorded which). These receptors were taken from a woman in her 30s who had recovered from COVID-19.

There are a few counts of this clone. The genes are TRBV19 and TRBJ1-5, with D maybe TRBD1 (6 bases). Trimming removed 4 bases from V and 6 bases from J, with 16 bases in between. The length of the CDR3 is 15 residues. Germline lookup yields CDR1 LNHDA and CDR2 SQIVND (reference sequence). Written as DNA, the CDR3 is TGTGCCAGTAGTACCAAAACAGGGAGCGGTCAGCCCCAGCATTTT. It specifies CASSTKTGSGQPQHF.

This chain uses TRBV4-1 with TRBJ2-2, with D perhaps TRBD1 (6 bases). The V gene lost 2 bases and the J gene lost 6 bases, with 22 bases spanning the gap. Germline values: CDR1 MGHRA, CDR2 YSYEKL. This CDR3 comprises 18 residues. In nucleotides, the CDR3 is TGCGCCAGCAGCCAATTAATTGGAGGCAGGGGACGGTCCGGGGAGCTGTTTTTT. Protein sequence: CASSQLIGGRGRSGELFF.

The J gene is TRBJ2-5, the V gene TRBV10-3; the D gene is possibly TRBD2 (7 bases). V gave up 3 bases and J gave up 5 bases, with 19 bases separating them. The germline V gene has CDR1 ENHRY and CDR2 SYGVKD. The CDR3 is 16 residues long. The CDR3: CAISETGPGAGETQYF. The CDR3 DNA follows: TGTGCCATCAGTGAAACAGGGCCTGGAGCGGGGGAGACCCAGTACTTC.

The CDR3 coding sequence is TGTGCCAGCAGTTTTGCTCTGTCGGGAGCCCTCGAGCAGTACTTC. Amino acid sequence: CASSFALSGALEQYF. The chain carries TRBV28 and TRBJ2-7, with a tentative D call TRBD2 (6 bases). CDR3 size: 15 residues. Germline CDR1 is MDHEN and CDR2 is SYDVKM. The ends were cut back, 3 bases at V and 6 bases at J, with 18 bases in the middle.

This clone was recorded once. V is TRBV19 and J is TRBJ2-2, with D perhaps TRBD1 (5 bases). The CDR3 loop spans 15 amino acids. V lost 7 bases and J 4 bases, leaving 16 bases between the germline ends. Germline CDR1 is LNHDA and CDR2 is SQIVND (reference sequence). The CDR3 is CASTLGVIGTGELFF. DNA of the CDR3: TGTGCCAGTACCCTAGGGGTCATAGGCACCGGGGAGCTGTTTTTT.

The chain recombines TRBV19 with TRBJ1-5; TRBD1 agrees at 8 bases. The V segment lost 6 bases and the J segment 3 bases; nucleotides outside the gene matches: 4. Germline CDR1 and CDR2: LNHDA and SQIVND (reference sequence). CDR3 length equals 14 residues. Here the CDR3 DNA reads TGTGCCAGTAGAGAGACAGGGGTCAATCAGCCCCAGCATTTT. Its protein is CASRETGVNQPQHF.

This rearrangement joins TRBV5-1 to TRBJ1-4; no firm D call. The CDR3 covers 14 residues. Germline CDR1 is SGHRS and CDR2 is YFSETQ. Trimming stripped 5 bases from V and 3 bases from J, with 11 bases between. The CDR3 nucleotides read TGCGCCAGCAGTAGAGAGAGCCCTAATGAAAAACTGTTTTTT. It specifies CASSRESPNEKLFF.

The CDR3 DNA follows: TGCGCCAGCAGCCGCCTAGGCGGGACAGTAAATGAAAAACTGTTTTTT. Its translation: CASSRLGGTVNEKLFF. This rearrangement joins TRBV4-1 to TRBJ1-4; 7 nucleotides match TRBD1. The trim removed 4 bases at V and 5 bases at J, leaving 10 bases unmatched. Germline V gene data show CDR1 as MGHRA and CDR2 as YSYEKL. The CDR3 contains 16 residues.

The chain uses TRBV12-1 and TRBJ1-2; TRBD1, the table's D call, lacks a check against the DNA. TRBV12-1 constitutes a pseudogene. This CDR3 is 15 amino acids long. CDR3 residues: CASSDWGTSTEGYTF. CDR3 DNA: TGTGCCAGCAGCGACTGGGGGACATCAACAGAGGGCTACACCTTC.

The CDR3 DNA follows: TGTGCCAGCAGCCAGAAAGGGACAGTTAACATGAACACTGAAGCTTTCTTT. Protein: CASSQKGTVNMNTEAFF. V gene TRBV7-8 combines with J gene TRBJ1-1, with 7 bases fitting TRBD1. The CDR3 runs 17 residues. The germline V gene has CDR1 SGHVS and CDR2 FQNEAQ. V dropped 5 bases and J dropped 0; count of bases not matched to a gene: 12.

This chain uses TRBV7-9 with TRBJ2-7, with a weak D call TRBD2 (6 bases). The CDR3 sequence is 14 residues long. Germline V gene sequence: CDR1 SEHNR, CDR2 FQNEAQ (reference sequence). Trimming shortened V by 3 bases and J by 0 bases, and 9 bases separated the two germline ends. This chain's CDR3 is CASSFGGRSYEQYF. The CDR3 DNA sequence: TGTGCCAGCAGCTTCGGAGGGCGCTCCTACGAGCAGTACTTC.

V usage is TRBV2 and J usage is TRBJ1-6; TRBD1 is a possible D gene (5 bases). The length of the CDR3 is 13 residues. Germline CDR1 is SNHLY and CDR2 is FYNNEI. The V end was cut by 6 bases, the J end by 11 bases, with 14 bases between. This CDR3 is CASSRQGPTPLHF. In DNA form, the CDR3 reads TGTGCCAGCAGCCGGCAGGGTCCCACACCCCTCCACTTT.